A single sample gave rise to the 8 T cell receptor beta chains below, sequenced in a study of PD-L1 blockade in urothelial cancer. Sequenced by immunoSEQ multiplex PCR; TCRdb stores in-frame clones only, minus some. The table records under 55,000 clones, approximately 80% of them present only once. Sequencing used PBMCs, obtained around atezolizumab (anti-PD-L1) treatment. These receptors originate from a middle-aged man with urothelial cancer.

This clone was seen just once. The CDR3 region has the DNA TGTGCCAGCAGCTTAAGCAGCGCCTTCTCTGGAAACACCATATATTTT. Amino acid sequence: CASSLSSAFSGNTIYF. The chain carries TRBV7-2 and TRBJ1-3; D remains ambiguous. The V gene lost 2 bases and the J gene lost 0 bases, with 11 bases spanning the gap. Germline V gene sequence: CDR1 SGHTA, CDR2 FQGNSA. CDR3 length: 16 amino acids.

The chain couples TRBV28 to TRBJ1-2; 10 nucleotides match TRBD1. V gave up 3 bases and J gave up 5 bases; unmatched junction bases: 3. Germline values: CDR1 MDHEN, CDR2 SYDVKM. This CDR3 contains 14 residues. The chain's CDR3 is CASSFRDRGYGYTF. The CDR3 nucleotides are TGTGCCAGCAGTTTTAGGGACAGGGGATATGGCTACACCTTC.

The genes are TRBV6-6 and TRBJ2-1, with D tentatively TRBD1 (6 bases). Trimming left V 0 bases short and J 12 bases short, with 15 bases between. Germline CDR1 reads MNHNY; CDR2 reads SVGAGI (reference sequence). CDR3 size: 14 residues. CDR3 bases: TGTGCCAGCAGTTACTCCCACTCCATAGGGGGGCAGTTCTTC. Its translation is CASSYSHSIGGQFF.

This clone was observed a single time. This rearrangement joins TRBV5-6 to TRBJ2-5, with a possible D match to TRBD2 (6 bases). V lost 3 bases to trimming and J lost 5 bases, with 11 bases between them. The CDR3 runs 13 residues. Per the germline V gene, CDR1 is SGHDT and CDR2 is YYEEEE. CDR3 coding DNA: TGTGCCAGCAGCTGGGGACTCAGCGAGACCCAGTACTTC. Its protein product is CASSWGLSETQYF.

The chain joins TRBV25-1 to TRBJ1-1; tentatively, D is TRBD1 (5 bases). The ends were cut back, 7 bases at V and 4 bases at J, with 10 bases in the middle. Germline CDR1 reads MGHDK; CDR2 reads SYGVNS. The CDR3 is made up of 12 amino acids. The CDR3 sequence is CASNPGGTEAFF. The CDR3 DNA follows: TGTGCCAGCAACCCCGGGGGCACTGAAGCTTTCTTT.

V and J are TRBV9 and TRBJ2-7, with 7 bases matching TRBD2. CDR3 length: 14 amino acids. Germline CDR1 and CDR2: SGDLS and YYNGEE. The J segment lost 3 bases and the V segment lost 0 bases, leaving 3 bases of the junction unmatched. Written as DNA, the CDR3 is TGTGCCAGCAGCGTAGGGGTAGCGGGCTACGAGCAGTACTTC. This encodes CASSVGVAGYEQYF.

The CDR3 sequence is CASSLGGNTEAFF. In DNA, the CDR3 is TGCGCCAGCAGCTTGGGGGGCAACACTGAAGCTTTCTTT. This chain uses TRBV5-1 with TRBJ1-1; the D gene is possibly TRBD1 (5 bases). Trimming shortened V by 0 bases and J by 2 bases, and 5 bases separated the two germline ends. The CDR3 runs to 13 residues. Germline CDR1 is SGHRS and CDR2 is YFSETQ.

V gene TRBV14 combines with J gene TRBJ2-7; TRBD2 matches at 11 bases. Per the germline V gene, CDR1 is SGHDN and CDR2 is FVKESK. The V and J ends lost 1 base and 3 bases, in that order; junction bases with no gene match: 11. The length of the CDR3 is 18 residues. Here the CDR3 DNA reads TGTGCCAGCAGCCAAGCCTTGTGGTCTAGCGGGAGGATCTACGAGCAGTACTTC. It encodes CASSQALWSSGRIYEQYF.